These 29 T cell receptor beta chains were all obtained from the same sample, sequenced in a study of T-cell reconstitution after alpha-beta-depleted transplantation in children. Preparation of the TCRbeta library used unique molecular identifiers. TCRdb fed the PCR reads into MiXCR, producing one record per CDR3 protein. The table shows 350,000 to 400,000 distinct CDR3 sequences, with 20% occurring only once. This specimen consisted of PBMCs from the stem cell graft donor, obtained from the stem cell graft. All receptors derive from a human donor who donated a stem cell graft to a child with acute myeloid leukemia.

The gene calls are TRBV15 and TRBJ2-1, with 10 nucleotides matching TRBD1. CDR1 LNHNV and CDR2 YYDKDF come from the germline V gene (reference sequence). The ends lost 4 bases at V and 9 bases at J; junction bases unmatched: 12. The length of the CDR3 is 16 residues. The CDR3 spells CATSMSGTGVVGEQFF. CDR3 DNA sequence: TGTGCCACCAGCATGAGTGGGACAGGGGTTGTGGGTGAGCAGTTCTTC.

Many counts were recorded for this clonotype. The chain recombines TRBV5-1 with TRBJ2-3; D is ambiguous. The CDR3 is 14 residues long. Trimming shortened V by 0 bases and J by 3 bases, and 8 bases separated the two germline ends. CDR1 is SGHRS and CDR2 is YFSETQ in the germline V gene. The CDR3 here is CASSLGSGTDTQYF. The CDR3 bases are TGCGCCAGCAGCTTGGGGTCTGGGACAGATACGCAGTATTTT. The variable domain in full, completed from reference TRBV5-1 and TRBJ2-3, reads KAGVTQTPRYLIKTRGQQVTLSCSPISGHRSVSWYQQTPGQGLQFLFEYFSETQRNKGNFPGRFSGRQFSNSRSEMNVSTLELGDSALYLCASSLGSGTDTQYFGPGTRLTVL.

The chain has TRBV29-1 and TRBJ2-2, with 8 bases fitting TRBD2. The CDR3 loop spans 13 amino acids. V was pared by 7 bases and J by 0 bases, with 1 base of the junction left unmatched. Germline CDR1 and CDR2: SQVTM and ANQGSEA. The CDR3 nucleotides read TGCAGCGGGCGGGAGGCGAACACCGGGGAGCTGTTTTTT. Translated, it gives CSGREANTGELFF.

The chain has TRBV11-2 and TRBJ2-2; possible D gene TRBD1, 7 bases. From germline, CDR1 is SGHAT and CDR2 FQNNGV. Trimming stripped 5 bases from V and 5 bases from J, with 15 bases between. This CDR3 has 15 amino acids. The CDR3 is CASSPKTGRTGELFF. The CDR3 nucleotides read TGTGCCAGCAGCCCCAAGACAGGGAGGACCGGGGAGCTGTTTTTT.

The chain employs TRBV5-1 and TRBJ2-7, with 8 bases identical to TRBD2. The CDR3 totals 15 residues. Looked up from germline, CDR1 is SGHRS and CDR2 is YFSETQ. V lost 0 bases to trimming and J lost 6 bases; unmatched junction nucleotides: 8. The CDR3 here is CASSLASGSFSEQYF. CDR3 in DNA: TGCGCCAGCAGCTTGGCCAGCGGGAGTTTTAGCGAGCAGTACTTC. The full variable domain, completed using reference TRBV5-1 and TRBJ2-7, is KAGVTQTPRYLIKTRGQQVTLSCSPISGHRSVSWYQQTPGQGLQFLFEYFSETQRNKGNFPGRFSGRQFSNSRSEMNVSTLELGDSALYLCASSLASGSFSEQYFGPGTRLTVT.

The chain carries TRBV6-2 or TRBV6-3 and TRBJ2-7, with 9 positions matching TRBD2. V was pared by 9 bases and J by 4 bases, with 10 bases of the junction left unmatched. The CDR3 contains 14 residues. Per germline, CDR1 MNHEY and CDR2 SVGEGT. Here the CDR3 reads CARRVGLAEYEQYF. In DNA form, the CDR3 reads TGTGCCAGACGAGTGGGACTAGCTGAGTACGAGCAGTACTTC.

The chain combines TRBV4-1 with TRBJ1-1; no clear D. This CDR3 region has 15 residues. The V end lost 4 bases, the J end lost 4 bases, and 16 bases lay between the germline ends. The germline V gene has CDR1 MGHRA and CDR2 YSYEKL. For the CDR3, the DNA is TGCGCCAGCAGCCTCGGTTGGTGGGTAGGCACTGAAGCTTTCTTT. Translating it yields CASSLGWWVGTEAFF.

This clonotype was counted only a few times. The V and J genes are TRBV12-3 or TRBV12-4 and TRBJ1-2, with TRBD1 matching 9 bases. The CDR3 contains 14 residues. V was clipped by 5 bases and J by 8 bases; unmatched bases: 9. The CDR3 region has the DNA TGTGCCAGCAGTCCCTTACAGGGGGCTGGCGGCTACACCTTC. Amino acid sequence: CASSPLQGAGGYTF.

The chain combines TRBV20-1 with TRBJ2-7; D is possibly TRBD1 (6 bases). The CDR3 is made up of 17 amino acids. V was trimmed by 4 bases and J by 1 base, leaving 23 bases between them. The germline gives CDR1 DFQATT, CDR2 SNEGSKA (reference sequence). The CDR3 region has the DNA TGCAGTGCTATCCCTGCCGGAAGGACAGCAAAGTCCTACGAGCAGTACTTC. Amino acids: CSAIPAGRTAKSYEQYF.

The chain couples TRBV30 to TRBJ2-2; 7 bases map to TRBD1. The V segment lost 3 bases and the J segment 4 bases; nucleotides outside the gene matches: 5. Germline V gives CDR1 GTSNPN, CDR2 SVGIG (reference sequence). The CDR3 runs 14 residues. CDR3 amino acids: CAWSPTGSTGELFF. Here the CDR3 DNA reads TGTGCCTGGAGCCCGACAGGGAGCACCGGGGAGCTGTTTTTT.

The chain combines TRBV4-3 with TRBJ2-2; 11 bases match TRBD1. Germline lookup yields CDR1 LGHNA and CDR2 YSLEER. Trimming removed 3 bases from V and 6 bases from J; junction bases left unmatched: 6. The CDR3 covers 16 residues. The CDR3 DNA follows: TGCGCCAGCAGCCAGGCGGGACAGGGGGTCCCCGGGGAGCTGTTTTTT. Protein sequence: CASSQAGQGVPGELFF.

The chain is built from TRBV12-3 or TRBV12-4 and TRBJ2-1; 7 bases agree with TRBD2. This CDR3 spans 14 amino acids. V lost 6 bases to trimming and J lost 9 bases; unmatched junction nucleotides: 11. The CDR3 reads CASSPRGRAGEQFF. The CDR3 DNA follows: TGTGCCAGCAGCCCTAGAGGGAGGGCCGGTGAGCAGTTCTTC.

This clonotype was counted a few times. The chain uses TRBV6-1 and TRBJ1-1, with D unclear. V was shortened by 4 bases and J by 4 bases, with 7 bases between the two germline ends. Germline CDR1 MNHNS, CDR2 SASEGT. The length of the CDR3 is 12 residues. The CDR3 DNA reads as TGTGCCAGCAGTGTCCGGGGCACTGAAGCTTTCTTT. Residues: CASSVRGTEAFF.

This clonotype was detected once. The gene calls are TRBV5-1 and TRBJ2-1; 15 bases line up with TRBD2. Looked up from germline, CDR1 is SGHRS and CDR2 is YFSETQ. The junction had 11 bases not matched to a gene; V was cut back by 4 bases and J by 0 bases. The CDR3 has 20 residues. This CDR3 reads CASSPGAGLAGGPSYNEQFF. Written as DNA, the CDR3 is TGCGCCAGCAGCCCCGGAGCGGGACTAGCGGGAGGCCCCTCCTACAATGAGCAGTTCTTC.

The chain carries TRBV6-1 and TRBJ2-3, with 9 bases lining up with TRBD1. CDR3 length: 16 amino acids. CDR1 and CDR2 (germline): MNHNS, SASEGT. J gave up 2 bases and V 9 bases, and 12 bases lay outside the gene matches. The CDR3 bases are TGTGCCAGTACCACCGGGACAGGGTCACTCACAGATACGCAGTATTTT. It is translated as CASTTGTGSLTDTQYF.

A few counts support this clonotype. The chain employs TRBV28 and TRBJ1-6; D gene ambiguous. This CDR3 is built from 15 residues. Germline values: CDR1 MDHEN, CDR2 SYDVKM. The V end was cut by 10 bases, the J end by 8 bases, with 21 bases between. The CDR3 reads CATAPAGRPYSPLHF. CDR3 DNA sequence: TGTGCCACAGCACCGGCAGGACGGCCTTATTCACCCCTCCACTTT. Looking up the rest from reference TRBV28 and TRBJ1-6 gives the full variable domain: DVKVTQSSRYLVKRTGEKVFLECVQDMDHENMFWYRQDPGLGLRLIYFSYDVKMKEKGDIPEGYSVSREKKERFSLILESASTNQTSMYLCATAPAGRPYSPLHFGNGTRLTVT.

This clonotype was counted many times. This rearrangement joins TRBV25-1 to TRBJ2-1, with no clear D. This CDR3 has 12 residues. Germline CDR1 reads MGHDK; CDR2 reads SYGVNS. Deletions cut 6 bases from V and 7 bases from J, with 10 bases between. CDR3 in amino acids: CASSATPNEQFF. The CDR3, as DNA: TGTGCCAGCAGCGCCACACCGAATGAGCAGTTCTTC. The whole variable domain, filled in from reference TRBV25-1 and TRBJ2-1, reads EADIYQTPRYLVIGTGKKITLECSQTMGHDKMYWYQQDPGMELHLIHYSYGVNSTEKGDLSSESTVSRIRTEHFPLTLESARPSHTSQYLCASSATPNEQFFGPGTRLTVL.

In this sample, this clonotype turned up many times. The V and J genes are TRBV18 and TRBJ2-7, with D possibly being TRBD2 (6 bases). CDR3 length: 15 residues. CDR1 is KGHSH and CDR2 is LQKENI in the germline V gene. The germline V and J ends were trimmed by 5 bases and 3 bases, with 17 bases remaining between them. CDR3 sequence reads: CASSATGLPNYEQYF. The CDR3 bases are TGTGCCAGCTCAGCGACGGGACTCCCAAACTACGAGCAGTACTTC.

The chain uses TRBV20-1 and TRBJ2-3; 8 nucleotides line up with TRBD1. This CDR3 comprises 15 residues. Germline V lookup: CDR1 DFQATT, CDR2 SNEGSKA (reference sequence). Trimming at V came to 6 bases and at J to 2 bases, leaving 10 bases not matched to a gene. As DNA, the CDR3 is TGCAGTGCCAAGAACAGGGGGAGACTCACAGATACGCAGTATTTT. Protein sequence: CSAKNRGRLTDTQYF.

The chain recombines TRBV5-1 with TRBJ2-3, with a tentative D call TRBD2 (6 bases). CDR3 length: 14 residues. Per germline, CDR1 SGHRS and CDR2 YFSETQ. V shed 1 base and J shed 6 bases, with 12 bases lying between them. CDR3 protein: CASSLREKRDTQYF. CDR3 in DNA: TGCGCCAGCAGCTTGCGGGAGAAGCGGGATACGCAGTATTTT.

The CDR3 sequence is CASSQPLGTQYF. The CDR3 region has the DNA TGCGCCAGCAGCCAACCCTTAGGTACGCAGTATTTT. The chain is built from TRBV4-1 and TRBJ2-3, with no clear D. Germline V lookup: CDR1 MGHRA, CDR2 YSYEKL. With 2 bases removed from V and 8 bases from J, the gap between germline ends came to 8 bases. This CDR3 is built from 12 residues.

This clonotype has more than one count but fewer than ten. The rearrangement joins TRBV7-2 to TRBJ1-3; 8 nucleotides agree with TRBD1. Per the germline V gene, CDR1 is SGHTA and CDR2 is FQGNSA. This CDR3 spans 17 amino acids. The J segment lost 0 bases and the V segment lost 1 base, leaving 5 bases of the junction unmatched. The DNA of the CDR3 is TGTGCCAGCAGCTTAGGACAGGGGCCCAGCTCTGGAAACACCATATATTTT. Its translation is CASSLGQGPSSGNTIYF. The whole variable domain, remainder taken from reference TRBV7-2 and TRBJ1-3, is GAGVSQSPSNKVTEKGKDVELRCDPISGHTALYWYRQSLGQGLEFLIYFQGNSAPDKSGLPSDRFSAERTGGSVSTLTIQRTQQEDSAVYLCASSLGQGPSSGNTIYFGEGSWLTVV.

The V and J genes are TRBV9 and TRBJ2-1; either TRBD1 or TRBD2 may fit D (5 bases each). Germline V CDR1 and CDR2: SGDLS, YYNGEE. V gave up 7 bases and J gave up 6 bases, with 14 bases separating them. The CDR3 sequence is 13 residues long. In DNA, the CDR3 is TGTGCCAGCCGCGCCGGGACCACCAATGAGCAGTTCTTC. It specifies CASRAGTTNEQFF.

This chain uses TRBV5-1 with TRBJ2-7; TRBD2 is a possible D gene (6 bases). Germline CDR1 reads SGHRS; CDR2 reads YFSETQ. V was trimmed by 7 bases and J by 4 bases, leaving 21 bases between them. CDR3 size: 15 residues. This CDR3 is CASGDGAPGRYEQYF. The CDR3 region has the DNA TGCGCCAGCGGTGATGGCGCCCCAGGGAGGTACGAGCAGTACTTC.

V gene TRBV20-1 combines with J gene TRBJ1-1; D possibly corresponds to TRBD1 (6 bases). This CDR3 has 14 residues. Germline loops: CDR1 DFQATT, CDR2 SNEGSKA (reference sequence). The CDR3 loop is CSTNAQGPDTEAFF. CDR3 nucleotides: TGCAGCACCAACGCACAGGGCCCGGACACTGAAGCTTTCTTT.

This clonotype has a handful of counts. The V and J genes are TRBV7-9 and TRBJ1-1; D might be TRBD1 (5 bases). Trimming cost V 6 bases and J 4 bases, with 21 bases left between them. The CDR3 contains 16 residues. Germline values: CDR1 SEHNR, CDR2 FQNEAQ (reference sequence). CDR3 sequence reads: CASRPRQSGTGTEAFF. DNA of the CDR3: TGTGCCAGCAGGCCTAGACAGTCGGGGACGGGCACTGAAGCTTTCTTT.

The chain's CDR3 is CASSQRLREYSNQPQHF. CDR3 nucleotide sequence: TGCGCCAGCAGCCAACGTCTAAGGGAGTATAGCAATCAGCCCCAGCATTTT. This sequence joins TRBV4-1 and TRBJ1-5; D not resolved. CDR3 size: 17 residues. V dropped 2 bases and J dropped 0 bases, with 14 bases sitting between them. Germline loops: CDR1 MGHRA, CDR2 YSYEKL.

This clonotype was recorded a few times. J is TRBJ2-1 and V is TRBV7-6, with 12 nucleotides matching TRBD2. V lost 0 bases to trimming and J lost 4 bases; unmatched junction nucleotides: 7. Germline CDR1 reads SGHVS; CDR2 reads FNYEAQ. The CDR3 runs to 18 residues. CDR3 loop: CASSLATSGGLGYNEQFF. CDR3 bases: TGTGCCAGCAGCTTAGCGACTAGCGGGGGTCTGGGGTACAATGAGCAGTTCTTC.

This clonotype was recorded a few times. This chain links TRBV6-2 or TRBV6-3 with TRBJ2-3; 8 bases line up with TRBD1. Germline trimming cut 2 bases from V and 1 base from J; bases unmatched to any gene: 20. The CDR3 has 21 amino acids. The germline V gene has CDR1 MNHEY and CDR2 SVGEGT. The chain's CDR3 is CASSYGPPGQALKIGTDTQYF. The CDR3 nucleotides read TGTGCCAGCAGTTACGGGCCTCCGGGACAGGCCCTTAAAATTGGCACAGATACGCAGTATTTT.